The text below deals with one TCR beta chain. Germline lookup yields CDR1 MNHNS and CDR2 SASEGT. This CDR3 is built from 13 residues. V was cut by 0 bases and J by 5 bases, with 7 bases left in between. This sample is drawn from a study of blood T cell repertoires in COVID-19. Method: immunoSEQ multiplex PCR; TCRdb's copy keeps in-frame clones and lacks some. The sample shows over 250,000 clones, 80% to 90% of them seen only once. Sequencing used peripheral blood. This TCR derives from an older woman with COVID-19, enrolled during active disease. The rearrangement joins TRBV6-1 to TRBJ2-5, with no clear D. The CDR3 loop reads CASSEALRETQYF. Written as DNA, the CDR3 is TGTGCCAGCAGTGAAGCGTTGCGGGAGACCCAGTACTTC.